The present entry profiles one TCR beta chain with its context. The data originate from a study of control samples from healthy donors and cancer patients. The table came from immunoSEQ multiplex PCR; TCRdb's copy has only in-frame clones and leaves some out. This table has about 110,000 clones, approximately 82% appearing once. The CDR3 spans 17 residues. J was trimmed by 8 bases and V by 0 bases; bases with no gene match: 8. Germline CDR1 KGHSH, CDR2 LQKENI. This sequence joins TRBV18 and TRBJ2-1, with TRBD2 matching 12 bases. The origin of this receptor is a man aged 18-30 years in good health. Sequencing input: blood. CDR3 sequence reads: CASSPPPGLAGFDEQFF. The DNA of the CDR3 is TGTGCCAGCTCACCACCCCCAGGACTAGCGGGGTTCGATGAGCAGTTCTTC.